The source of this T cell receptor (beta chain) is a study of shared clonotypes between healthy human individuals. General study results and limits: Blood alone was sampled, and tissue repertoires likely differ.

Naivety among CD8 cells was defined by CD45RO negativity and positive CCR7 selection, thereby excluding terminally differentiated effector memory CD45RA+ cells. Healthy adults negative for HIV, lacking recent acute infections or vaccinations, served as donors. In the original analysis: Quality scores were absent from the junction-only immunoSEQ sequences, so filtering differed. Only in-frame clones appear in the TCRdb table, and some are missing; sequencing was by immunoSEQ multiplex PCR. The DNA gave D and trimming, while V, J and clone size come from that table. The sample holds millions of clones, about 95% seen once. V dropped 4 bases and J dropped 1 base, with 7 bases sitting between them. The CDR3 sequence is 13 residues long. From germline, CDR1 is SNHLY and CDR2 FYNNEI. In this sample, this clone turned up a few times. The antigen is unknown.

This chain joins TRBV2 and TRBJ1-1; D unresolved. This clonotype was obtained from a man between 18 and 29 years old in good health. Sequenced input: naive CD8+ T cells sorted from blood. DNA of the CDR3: TGTGCCAGCAGTGTATCGGCGAACACTGAAGCTTTCTTT. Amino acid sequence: CASSVSANTEAFF.